These T cell receptor beta chains were read from a single sample in a study of beta chain features in type 1 diabetes. The method was immunoSEQ multiplex PCR; TCRdb's version includes in-frame clones alone and lacks a portion of them. In the table there are 130,000 or so clones, nearly 9.5% of which are singletons. What was sequenced was central memory CD4+ T cells from blood. These TCRs come from a man aged 18 to 35 in good health. Each CDR3 is given with its conserved first and last residue. Fields, in order: CDR3 protein, V gene.

CDR3aa: CASSGSTGMNTEAFF; v_gene: TRBV5-1
CDR3aa: CASSSLLGGYEQYF; v_gene: TRBV5-8
CDR3aa: CASSLSSQEYGYTF; v_gene: TRBV27
CDR3aa: CASSLQGASNQPQHF; v_gene: TRBV19
CDR3aa: CASSPGQSGSYNSPLHF; v_gene: TRBV5-4
CDR3aa: CAISDSEPYEQYF; v_gene: TRBV10-3
CDR3aa: CASSTAGTQYF; v_gene: TRBV27
CDR3aa: CASSLDRGESGFF; v_gene: TRBV7-2
CDR3aa: CSAGTDVQETQYF; v_gene: TRBV29-1
CDR3aa: CASSRQNLNTEAFF; v_gene: TRBV6-5
CDR3aa: CASSRDYSGNTIYF; v_gene: TRBV9
CDR3aa: CASSLGIQGSYEQYF; v_gene: TRBV7-2
CDR3aa: CAWSKSGGTDTQYF; v_gene: TRBV30
CDR3aa: CASRGWGQGEHSPLHF; v_gene: TRBV27
CDR3aa: CASSEAEAHQPQHF; v_gene: TRBV2
CDR3aa: CASSYSGEVRDTQYF; v_gene: TRBV6-5
CDR3aa: CASRQGLAGGNEQFF; v_gene: TRBV6-6